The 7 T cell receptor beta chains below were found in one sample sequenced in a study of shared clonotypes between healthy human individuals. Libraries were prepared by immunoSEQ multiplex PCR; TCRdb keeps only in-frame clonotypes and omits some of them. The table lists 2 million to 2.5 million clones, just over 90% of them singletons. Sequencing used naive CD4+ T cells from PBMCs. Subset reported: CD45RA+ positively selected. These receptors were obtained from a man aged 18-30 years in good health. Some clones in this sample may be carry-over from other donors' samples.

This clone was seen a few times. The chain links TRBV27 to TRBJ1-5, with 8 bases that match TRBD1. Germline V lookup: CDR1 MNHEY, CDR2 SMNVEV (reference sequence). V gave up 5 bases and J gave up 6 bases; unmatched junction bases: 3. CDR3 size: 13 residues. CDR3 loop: CASSQGARQPQHF. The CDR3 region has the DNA TGTGCCAGCAGTCAGGGGGCGCGTCAGCCCCAGCATTTT.

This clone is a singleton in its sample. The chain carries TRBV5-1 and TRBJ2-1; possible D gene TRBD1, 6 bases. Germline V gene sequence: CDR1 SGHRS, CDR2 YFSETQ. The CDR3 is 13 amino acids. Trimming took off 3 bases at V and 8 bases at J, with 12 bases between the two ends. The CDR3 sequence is CASSSSGAHEQFF. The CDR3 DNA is TGCGCCAGCAGCTCATCAGGGGCACATGAGCAGTTCTTC.

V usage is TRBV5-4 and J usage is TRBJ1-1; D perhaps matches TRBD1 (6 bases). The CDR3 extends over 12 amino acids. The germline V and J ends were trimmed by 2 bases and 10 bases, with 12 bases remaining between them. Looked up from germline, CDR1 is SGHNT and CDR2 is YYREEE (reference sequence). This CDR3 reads CASSLQGWGAFF. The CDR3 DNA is TGTGCCAGCAGCTTACAGGGATGGGGAGCTTTCTTT.

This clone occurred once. The CDR3 loop is CASSLTTGDETQYF. In DNA form, the CDR3 reads TGCGCCAGCAGCTTGACGACAGGGGACGAGACCCAGTACTTC. This chain connects TRBV5-1 to TRBJ2-5; 8 bases match TRBD1. J lost 5 bases, V lost 1 base, and 4 bases had no gene match. The germline CDR1 and CDR2 sequences are SGHRS and YFSETQ. The CDR3 runs 14 residues.

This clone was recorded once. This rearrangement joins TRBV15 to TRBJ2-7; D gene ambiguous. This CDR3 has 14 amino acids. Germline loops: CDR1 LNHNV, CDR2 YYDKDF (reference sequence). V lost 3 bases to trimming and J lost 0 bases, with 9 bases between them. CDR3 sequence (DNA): TGTGCCACCAGCAGGAGTAGGAGCTCCTACGAGCAGTACTTC. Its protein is CATSRSRSSYEQYF.

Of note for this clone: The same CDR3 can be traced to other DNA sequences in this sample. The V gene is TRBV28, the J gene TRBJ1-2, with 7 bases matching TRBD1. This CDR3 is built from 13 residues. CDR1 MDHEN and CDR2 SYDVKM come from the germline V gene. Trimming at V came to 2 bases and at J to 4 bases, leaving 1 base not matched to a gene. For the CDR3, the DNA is TGTGCCAGCAGTTTAACAGGGGTCTATGGCTACACCTTC. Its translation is CASSLTGVYGYTF.

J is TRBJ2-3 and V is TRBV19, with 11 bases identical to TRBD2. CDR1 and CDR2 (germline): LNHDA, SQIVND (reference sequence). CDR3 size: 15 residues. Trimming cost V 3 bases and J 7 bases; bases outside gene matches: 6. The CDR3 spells CASSISGRARHTQYF. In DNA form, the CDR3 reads TGTGCCAGTAGTATTAGCGGGAGGGCCCGCCATACGCAGTATTTT.